Listed below are T cell receptor beta chains from one sample, sequenced in a study of chemoradiotherapy in HPV16-positive cancers. Only in-frame clones appear in the TCRdb table, and some are missing; sequencing was by immunoSEQ multiplex PCR. The sample lists fewer than 25,000 clones; roughly 89% were seen once. This material consisted of blood, taken from a patient who underwent chemoradiotherapy. The receptors come from a human donor with HPV-associated anogenital cancer. Each CDR3 is given with its conserved first and last residue. The D gene is left open where the match is weak. The size entry is marked missing in some rows and otherwise reads once, few, many or a size class.

V gene: TRBV18
D gene: .
J gene: TRBJ1-2
clone size: .
CDR3 DNA: TGTGCCAGCTCACAGCCCCTTAACTATGGCTACACCTTC
CDR3 protein: CASSQPLNYGYTF

V gene: TRBV5-6
D gene: TRBD1
J gene: TRBJ2-1
clone size: .
CDR3 DNA: TGTGCCAGCAAGGACAGGTGGAATGAGCAGTTCTTC
CDR3 protein: CASKDRWNEQFF

V gene: TRBV28
D gene: TRBD1
J gene: TRBJ1-2
clone size: once
CDR3 DNA: TGTGCCACCCAACCCACCGGGACAGGGTTACGCGGCTACACCTTC
CDR3 protein: CATQPTGTGLRGYTF

V gene: TRBV29-1
D gene: .
J gene: TRBJ2-5
clone size: .
CDR3 DNA: TGCAGCGTAACAACGACAGGCGGGGAGACCCAGTACTTC
CDR3 protein: CSVTTTGGETQYF

V gene: TRBV11-2
D gene: .
J gene: TRBJ1-4
clone size: .
CDR3 DNA: TGTGCCAGCAGCTTACAAACCGGGCTCCGAAATGAAAAACTGTTTTTT
CDR3 protein: CASSLQTGLRNEKLFF

V gene: TRBV21-1
D gene: .
J gene: TRBJ1-4
clone size: .
CDR3 DNA: TGTGCCAGCAGCAAAGCTACAGGGGCTTATGAAAAACTGTTTTTT
CDR3 protein: CASSKATGAYEKLFF

V gene: TRBV29-1
D gene: .
J gene: TRBJ2-7
clone size: .
CDR3 DNA: TGCAGCGTATGGAATTTCCCTCCCTACGAGCAGTACTTC
CDR3 protein: CSVWNFPPYEQYF

V gene: TRBV7-2
D gene: .
J gene: TRBJ2-2
clone size: .
CDR3 DNA: TGTGCCAGCAGCCGCAGTATTCCCGGGGAGCTGTTTTTT
CDR3 protein: CASSRSIPGELFF

V gene: TRBV5-1
D gene: .
J gene: TRBJ2-7
clone size: .
CDR3 DNA: TGCGCCAGCAGCTTAACAGGGACCCACGAGCAGTACTTC
CDR3 protein: CASSLTGTHEQYF

V gene: TRBV11-2
D gene: .
J gene: TRBJ2-1
clone size: .
CDR3 DNA: TGTGCCAGCAGCTTCGGGACGAACAATGAGCAGTTCTTC
CDR3 protein: CASSFGTNNEQFF

V gene: TRBV5-4
D gene: TRBD1
J gene: TRBJ2-3
clone size: .
CDR3 DNA: TGTGCCAGCAGCTTTCTGACAGGGGGCACAGATACGCAGTATTTT
CDR3 protein: CASSFLTGGTDTQYF

V gene: TRBV2
D gene: TRBD2
J gene: TRBJ2-3
clone size: .
CDR3 DNA: TGTGCCAGCAGTGTTCGACTAGCGGGGAAGACAGATACGCAGTATTTT
CDR3 protein: CASSVRLAGKTDTQYF

V gene: TRBV25-1
D gene: .
J gene: TRBJ1-2
clone size: once
CDR3 DNA: TGTGCCAGCAGTGCGGACCCCTCCTATGGCTACACCTTC
CDR3 protein: CASSADPSYGYTF

V gene: TRBV5-6
D gene: .
J gene: TRBJ2-5
clone size: .
CDR3 DNA: TGTGCCAGCAGCTTGGACGGCAGAGAAGAGACCCAGTACTTC
CDR3 protein: CASSLDGREETQYF

V gene: TRBV19
D gene: TRBD1
J gene: TRBJ1-2
clone size: .
CDR3 DNA: TGTGCCAGTAGGATCAGGGGGAGAGACTATGGCTACACCTTC
CDR3 protein: CASRIRGRDYGYTF

V gene: TRBV9
D gene: .
J gene: TRBJ1-1
clone size: .
CDR3 DNA: TGTGCCAGCAGCGTAGATGCAGGCCGGGTCACTGAAGCTTTCTTT
CDR3 protein: CASSVDAGRVTEAFF

V gene: TRBV11-3
D gene: .
J gene: TRBJ2-2
clone size: .
CDR3 DNA: TGTGCCAGCAGCTTAGGGGGCAGGGACACCGGGGAGCTGTTTTTT
CDR3 protein: CASSLGGRDTGELFF

V gene: TRBV12-5
D gene: .
J gene: TRBJ2-1
clone size: .
CDR3 DNA: TGTGCTAGTGGTTTTTATGAGGACCTTACCTACAATGAGCAGTTCTTC
CDR3 protein: CASGFYEDLTYNEQFF

V gene: TRBV29-1
D gene: .
J gene: TRBJ2-5
clone size: .
CDR3 DNA: TGCAGCGTTCGACGTGGGTGGGAGTCGCACTTC
CDR3 protein: CSVRRGWESHF

V gene: TRBV5-1
D gene: TRBD2
J gene: TRBJ2-3
clone size: .
CDR3 DNA: TGCGCCAGCACCGGGGGGGGGATTGTGAGAGATACGCAGTATTTT
CDR3 protein: CASTGGGIVRDTQYF

V gene: TRBV7-2
D gene: TRBD1
J gene: TRBJ2-1
clone size: .
CDR3 DNA: TGTGCCAGCAGCCCTAGGACAGGCTACAATGAGCAGTTCTTC
CDR3 protein: CASSPRTGYNEQFF

V gene: TRBV6-1
D gene: TRBD1
J gene: TRBJ1-2
clone size: .
CDR3 DNA: TGTGCCAGCAGTGAAGTAGAGGACAGGGTTGGCTACACCTTC
CDR3 protein: CASSEVEDRVGYTF